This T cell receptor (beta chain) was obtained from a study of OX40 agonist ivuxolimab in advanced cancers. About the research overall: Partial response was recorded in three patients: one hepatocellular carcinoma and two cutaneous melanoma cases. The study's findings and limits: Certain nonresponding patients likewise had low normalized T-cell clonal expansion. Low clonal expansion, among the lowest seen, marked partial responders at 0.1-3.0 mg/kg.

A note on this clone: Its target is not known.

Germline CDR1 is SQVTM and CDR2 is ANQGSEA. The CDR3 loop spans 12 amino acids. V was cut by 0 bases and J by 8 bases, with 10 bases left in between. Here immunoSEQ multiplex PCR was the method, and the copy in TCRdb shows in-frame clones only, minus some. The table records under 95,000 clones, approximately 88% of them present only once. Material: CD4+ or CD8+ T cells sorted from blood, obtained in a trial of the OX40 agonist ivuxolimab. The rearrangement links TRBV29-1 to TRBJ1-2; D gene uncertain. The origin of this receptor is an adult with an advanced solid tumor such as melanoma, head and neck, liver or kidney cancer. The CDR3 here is CSVEDRKEGYTF. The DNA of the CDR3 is TGCAGCGTTGAAGATAGGAAGGAGGGCTACACCTTC. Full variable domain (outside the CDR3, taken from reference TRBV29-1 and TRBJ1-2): SAVISQKPSRDICQRGTSLTIQCQVDSQVTMMFWYRQQPGQSLTLIATANQGSEATYESGFVIDKFPISRPNLTFSTLTVSNMSPEDSSIYLCSVEDRKEGYTFGSGTRLTVV.